Listed below are T cell receptor beta chains from one sample, sequenced in a study of T cells after yellow fever vaccination. TCRdb recomputed calls from the 5' RACE reads with MiXCR, one row per CDR3 protein. The sample holds about 340,000 distinct CDR3 sequences, more than 8.5% seen once. Material: PBMCs, obtained on the day of the first yellow fever vaccination. These receptors all come from a man aged 18-30 years who received the YFV17D yellow fever vaccine. The conserved cysteine and the conserved F or W are not part of the CDR3 here.

TRBV25-1	TRBJ2-3	ASSGPRGRGWHDTQY
TRBV10-3	TRBJ2-5	AISGINQETQY
TRBV7-2	TRBJ1-2	ASSYRQALTNGYT
TRBV12-3/TRBV12-4	TRBJ2-1	ASSSWTGSDDEQF
TRBV4-3	TRBJ1-1	ASSQEGSSTEAF
TRBV6-5	TRBJ1-2	ASSYSGTNYGYT
TRBV20-1	TRBJ2-3	SARDVSTDTQY
TRBV7-2	TRBJ2-3	AISWGGIDTQY
TRBV5-1	TRBJ1-2	ASSLEQFYGYT
TRBV7-2	TRBJ2-1	ASSPSRTSGTYNEQF
TRBV20-1	TRBJ2-1	SAPPAAGGYNEQF
TRBV5-1	TRBJ1-1	ASSGNSGFGSEAF
TRBV24-1	TRBJ2-3	ATSDLVGGVQSTQY
TRBV5-1	TRBJ2-7	ASSWRQPYEQY
TRBV20-1	TRBJ1-4	SARDRRDFGEKLF
TRBV12-3/TRBV12-4	TRBJ2-3	ASSTYRLASDTQY
TRBV5-1	TRBJ2-1	ASSWSPNNEQF
TRBV30	TRBJ2-5	AWTSQETQY
TRBV5-1	TRBJ1-1	ASRLGTGLEAF
TRBV7-2	TRBJ2-6	ASRANALSSGANVLT
TRBV2	TRBJ2-7	ASRLGGLASYEQY
TRBV5-1	TRBJ1-5	ARDRDQPQH
TRBV6-5	TRBJ2-1	ASRAGSAVF
TRBV5-1	TRBJ2-2	ASRGTGLPNTGELF
TRBV4-1	TRBJ2-5	ASSQPRDSQETQY
TRBV5-1	TRBJ2-7	ASSEGTSGVLYEQY
TRBV7-2	TRBJ1-3	ASSPRDGAGNTIY
TRBV5-5	TRBJ1-4	ASSLGGAGEKLF
TRBV6-2/TRBV6-3	TRBJ1-1	ASSYRAGTDPMNTEAF
TRBV6-4	TRBJ2-3	ASSGGGSGGPDTQY
TRBV20-1	TRBJ1-1	SARRPGGDTEAF
TRBV5-1	TRBJ1-1	ASSLAGGQTEAF
TRBV5-4	TRBJ2-5	ASSLGAGVNQETQY
TRBV4-2	TRBJ2-7	ASSQEGTGAYEQY
TRBV11-2	TRBJ2-1	ASSLGGGHNEQF
TRBV4-3	TRBJ1-6	ASSQENGPPLH
TRBV3-1	TRBJ2-1	ASSQGKGRNEQF
TRBV7-2	TRBJ2-1	ASSLVLHRQIGEQF
TRBV11-1	TRBJ2-2	ASSSRPMPGSATGELF
TRBV10-2	TRBJ2-5	ASSQTSGGETQY
TRBV4-1	TRBJ2-7	ASSQSGQLYEQY